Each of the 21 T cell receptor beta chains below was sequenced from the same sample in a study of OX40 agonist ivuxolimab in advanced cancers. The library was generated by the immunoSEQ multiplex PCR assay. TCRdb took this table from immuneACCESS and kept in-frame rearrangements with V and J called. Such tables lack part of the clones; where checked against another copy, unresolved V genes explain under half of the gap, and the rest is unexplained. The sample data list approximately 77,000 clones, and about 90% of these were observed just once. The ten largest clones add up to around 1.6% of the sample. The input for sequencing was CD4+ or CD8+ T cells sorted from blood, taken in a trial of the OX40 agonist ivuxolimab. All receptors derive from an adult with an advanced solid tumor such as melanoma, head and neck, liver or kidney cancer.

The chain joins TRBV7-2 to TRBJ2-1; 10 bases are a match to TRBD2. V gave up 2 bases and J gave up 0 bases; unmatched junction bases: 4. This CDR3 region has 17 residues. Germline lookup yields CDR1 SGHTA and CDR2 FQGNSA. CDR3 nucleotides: TGTGCCAGCAGCTTAATGCCTAGCGGGAGCTCCTACAATGAGCAGTTCTTC. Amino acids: CASSLMPSGSSYNEQFF.

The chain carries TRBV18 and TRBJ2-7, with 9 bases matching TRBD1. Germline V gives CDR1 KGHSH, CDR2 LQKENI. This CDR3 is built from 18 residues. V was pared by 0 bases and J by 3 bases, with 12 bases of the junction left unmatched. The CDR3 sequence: CASSPPNLGTGRNYEQYF. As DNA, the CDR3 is TGTGCCAGCTCACCACCGAACCTCGGGACAGGGAGAAACTACGAGCAGTACTTC. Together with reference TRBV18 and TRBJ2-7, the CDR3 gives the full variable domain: NAGVMQNPRHLVRRRGQEARLRCSPMKGHSHVYWYRQLPEEGLKFMVYLQKENIIDESGMPKERFSAEFPKEGPSILRIQQVVRGDSAAYFCASSPPNLGTGRNYEQYFGPGTRLTVT.

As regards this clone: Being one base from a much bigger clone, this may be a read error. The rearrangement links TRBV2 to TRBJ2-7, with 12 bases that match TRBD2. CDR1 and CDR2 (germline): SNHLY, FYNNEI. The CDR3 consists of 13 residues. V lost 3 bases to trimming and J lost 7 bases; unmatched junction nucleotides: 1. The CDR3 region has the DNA TGTGCCAGCAGTGAGGGACTAGCGGGTGAGCAGTACTTC. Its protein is CASSEGLAGEQYF.

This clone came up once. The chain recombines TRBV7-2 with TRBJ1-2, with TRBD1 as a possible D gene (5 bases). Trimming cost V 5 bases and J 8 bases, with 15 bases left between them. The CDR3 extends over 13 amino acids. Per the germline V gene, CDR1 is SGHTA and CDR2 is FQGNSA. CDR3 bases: TGTGCCAGCAGCACACCGATCGGGGCAGGCTACACCTTC. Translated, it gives CASSTPIGAGYTF.

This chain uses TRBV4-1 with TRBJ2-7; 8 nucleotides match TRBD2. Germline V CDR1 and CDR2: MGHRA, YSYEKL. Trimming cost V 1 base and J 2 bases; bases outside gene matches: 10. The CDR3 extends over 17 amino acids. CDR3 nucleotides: TGCGCCAGCAGCCAAGGGAGATCACTAGCGGCTACCTACGAGCAGTACTTC. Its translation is CASSQGRSLAATYEQYF.

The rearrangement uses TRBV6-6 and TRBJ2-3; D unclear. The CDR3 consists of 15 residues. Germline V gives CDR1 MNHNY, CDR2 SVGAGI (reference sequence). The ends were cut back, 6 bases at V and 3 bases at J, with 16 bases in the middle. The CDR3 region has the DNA TGTGCCAGCAGGGCCGTTGGGATGGGGACAGATACGCAGTATTTT. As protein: CASRAVGMGTDTQYF.

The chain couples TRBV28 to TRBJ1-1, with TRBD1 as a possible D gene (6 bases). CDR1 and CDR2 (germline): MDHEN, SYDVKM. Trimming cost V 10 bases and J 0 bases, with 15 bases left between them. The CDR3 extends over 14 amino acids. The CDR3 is CAIHKQGLNTEAFF. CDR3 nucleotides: TGTGCCATACATAAACAGGGATTGAACACTGAAGCTTTCTTT.

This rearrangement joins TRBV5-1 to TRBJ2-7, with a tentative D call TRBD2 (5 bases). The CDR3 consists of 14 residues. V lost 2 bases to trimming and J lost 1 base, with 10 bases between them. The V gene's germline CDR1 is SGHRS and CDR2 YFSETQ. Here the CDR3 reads CASSFGLASYEQYF. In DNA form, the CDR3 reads TGCGCCAGCAGCTTCGGGCTAGCTTCCTACGAGCAGTACTTC.

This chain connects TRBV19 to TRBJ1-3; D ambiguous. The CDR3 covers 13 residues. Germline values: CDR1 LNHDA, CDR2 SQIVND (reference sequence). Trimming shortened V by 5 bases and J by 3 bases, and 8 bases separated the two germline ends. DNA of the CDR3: TGTGCCAGTAGTGTACCAGGTGGAAACACCATATATTTT. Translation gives CASSVPGGNTIYF. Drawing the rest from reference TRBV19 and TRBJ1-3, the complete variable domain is DGGITQSPKYLFRKEGQNVTLSCEQNLNHDAMYWYRQDPGQGLRLIYYSQIVNDFQKGDIAEGYSVSREKKESFPLTVTSAQKNPTAFYLCASSVPGGNTIYFGEGSWLTVV.

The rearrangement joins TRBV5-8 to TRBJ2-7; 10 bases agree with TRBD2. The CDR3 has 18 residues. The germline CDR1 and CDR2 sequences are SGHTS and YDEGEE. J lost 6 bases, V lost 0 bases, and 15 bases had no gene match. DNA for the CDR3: TGTGCCAGCAGCTTGGGCAGGGGGCTAGCGGGAGAACAGGGCGAGCAGTACTTC. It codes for CASSLGRGLAGEQGEQYF. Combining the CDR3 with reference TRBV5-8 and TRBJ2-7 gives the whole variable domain EAGVTQSPTHLIKTRGQQATLRCSPISGHTSVYWYQQALGLGLQFLLWYDEGEERNRGNFPPRFSGRQFPNYSSELNVNALELEDSALYLCASSLGRGLAGEQGEQYFGPGTRLTVT.

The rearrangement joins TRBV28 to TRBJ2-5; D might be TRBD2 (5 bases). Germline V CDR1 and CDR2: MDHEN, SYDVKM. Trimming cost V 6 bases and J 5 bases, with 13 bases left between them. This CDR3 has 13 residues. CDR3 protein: CASRHSSLETQYF. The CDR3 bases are TGTGCCAGCAGACACTCTAGCCTTGAGACCCAGTACTTC.

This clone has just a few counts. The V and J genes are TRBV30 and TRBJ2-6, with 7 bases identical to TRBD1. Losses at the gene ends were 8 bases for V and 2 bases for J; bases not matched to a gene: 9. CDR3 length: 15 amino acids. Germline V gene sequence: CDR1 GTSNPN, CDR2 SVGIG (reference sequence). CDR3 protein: CATYLGGTGANVLTF. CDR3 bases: TGTGCCACCTATCTAGGGGGCACTGGGGCCAACGTCCTGACTTTC. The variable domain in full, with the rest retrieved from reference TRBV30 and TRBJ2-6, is SQTIHQWPATLVQPVGSPLSLECTVEGTSNPNLYWYRQAAGRGLQLLFYSVGIGQISSEVPQNLSASRPQDRQFILSSKKLLLSDSGFYLCATYLGGTGANVLTFGAGSRLTVL.

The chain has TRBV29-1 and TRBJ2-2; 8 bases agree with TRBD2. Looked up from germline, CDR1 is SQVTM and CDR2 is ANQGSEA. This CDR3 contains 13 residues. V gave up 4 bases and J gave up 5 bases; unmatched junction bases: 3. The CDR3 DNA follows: TGCAGCGTTGGGCCTAGCGGGACCGGGGAGCTGTTTTTT. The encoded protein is CSVGPSGTGELFF.

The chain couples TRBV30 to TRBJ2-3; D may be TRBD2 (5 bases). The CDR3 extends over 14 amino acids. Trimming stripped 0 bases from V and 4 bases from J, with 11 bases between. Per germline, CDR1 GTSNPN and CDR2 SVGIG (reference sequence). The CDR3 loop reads CAWSVSGSSDTQYF. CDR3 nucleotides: TGTGCCTGGAGTGTCTCGGGATCGTCAGATACGCAGTATTTT.

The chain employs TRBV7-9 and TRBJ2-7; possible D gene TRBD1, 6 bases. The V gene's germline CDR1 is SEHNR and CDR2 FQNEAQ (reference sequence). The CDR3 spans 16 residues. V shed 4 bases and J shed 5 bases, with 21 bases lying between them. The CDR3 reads CASSSPPRQADHEQYF. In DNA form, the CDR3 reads TGTGCCAGCAGCTCCCCCCCCCGACAGGCTGACCACGAGCAGTACTTC. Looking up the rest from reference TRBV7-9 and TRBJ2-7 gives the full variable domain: DTGVSQNPRHKITKRGQNVTFRCDPISEHNRLYWYRQTLGQGPEFLTYFQNEAQLEKSRLLSDRFSAERPKGSFSTLEIQRTEQGDSAMYLCASSSPPRQADHEQYFGPGTRLTVT.

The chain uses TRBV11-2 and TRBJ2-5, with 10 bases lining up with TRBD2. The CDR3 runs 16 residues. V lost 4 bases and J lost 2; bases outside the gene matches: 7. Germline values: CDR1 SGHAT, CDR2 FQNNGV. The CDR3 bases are TGTGCCAGCAGCTACCTAGCGGGGGCCCCACAAGAGACCCAGTACTTC. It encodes CASSYLAGAPQETQYF.

The CDR3 DNA is TGTGCCAGCAGTGCACCGGGAACGCGCACAGATACGCAGTATTTT. Amino acid sequence: CASSAPGTRTDTQYF. V usage is TRBV28 and J usage is TRBJ2-3, with a tentative D call TRBD2 (5 bases). Germline assignment: CDR1 MDHEN and CDR2 SYDVKM. The CDR3 is 15 residues long. V was clipped by 5 bases and J by 1 base, with 13 bases between them.

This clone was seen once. The CDR3 loop reads CASRRGSPYNEQFF. The CDR3 bases are TGTGCCAGCAGGCGGGGTTCACCTTACAATGAGCAGTTCTTC. The gene calls are TRBV28 and TRBJ2-1; D possibly corresponds to TRBD2 (6 bases). CDR3 length equals 14 residues. Per the germline V gene, CDR1 is MDHEN and CDR2 is SYDVKM. Trimming took 6 bases from V and 4 from J, leaving 13 bases between them.

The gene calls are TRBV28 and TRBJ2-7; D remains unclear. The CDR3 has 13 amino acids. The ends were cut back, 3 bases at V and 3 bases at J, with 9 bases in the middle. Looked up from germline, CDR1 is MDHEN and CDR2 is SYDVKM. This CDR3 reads CASSLLGLYEQYF. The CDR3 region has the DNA TGTGCCAGCAGTTTGTTAGGGCTCTACGAGCAGTACTTC.

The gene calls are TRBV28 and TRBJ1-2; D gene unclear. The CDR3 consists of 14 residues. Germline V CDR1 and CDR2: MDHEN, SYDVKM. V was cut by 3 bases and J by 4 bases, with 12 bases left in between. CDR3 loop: CASSLSGSVYGYTF. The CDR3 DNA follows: TGTGCCAGCAGTTTGTCAGGCTCAGTCTATGGCTACACCTTC.

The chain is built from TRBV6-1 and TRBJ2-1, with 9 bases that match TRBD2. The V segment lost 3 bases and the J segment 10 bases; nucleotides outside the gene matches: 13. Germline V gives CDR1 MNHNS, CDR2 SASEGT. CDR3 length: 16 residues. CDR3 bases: TGTGCCAGCAGTGACATGTCTAGCGGGAATGGTCGAGAGCAGTTCTTC. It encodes CASSDMSSGNGREQFF.